The clone carrying this T cell receptor beta chain was found a few times. The sample originates from a study of spatial heterogeneity in lung cancer. Via MiXCR, TCRdb re-called the 5' RACE reads, giving one row per CDR3 protein. This sample has tens of thousands of distinct CDR3 sequences, with under 9% found just once. The sample's time point: sample taken at primary tumor resection. Frozen PBMC, nontumor lung or tumor provided whole RNA, which was sequenced unsorted. The V end was cut by 1 base, the J end by 0 bases, with 10 bases between. The CDR3 extends over 16 amino acids. CDR1 and CDR2 (germline): LNHDA, SQIVND (reference sequence).

The origin of this receptor is a male donor with early-stage non-small cell lung cancer. The V and J genes are TRBV19 and TRBJ1-5, with D possibly matching TRBD1 (5 bases). Specimen: PBMCs, collected at surgery. The CDR3 coding sequence is TGTGCCAGTAGTATAGTAGGGGCAGCTAGCAATCAGCCCCAGCATTTT. Translated: CASSIVGAASNQPQHF.